A selection of T cell receptor beta chains follows, all from one sample in a study of shared clonotypes between healthy human individuals. Measured with immunoSEQ multiplex PCR; TCRdb has only the in-frame clones, and not every one. Among around 550,000 clones listed, almost 97% were seen once. Sequenced input: naive CD4+ T cells sorted from blood. These receptors were taken from a woman between 25 and 40 years old in good health. Both conserved end residues are part of each CDR3. The order of the fields is CDR3 DNA, CDR3 protein, V gene, D gene, J gene, clone size. The D gene is left open where the match is weak. The size field is filled for only some rows; it gives once, few, many or a size class.

CDR3 DNA: TGTGCCAGCAGCCTGACTAGCGGGAGAGTTTATGAGCAGTTCTTC; CDR3 protein: CASSLTSGRVYEQFF; V gene: TRBV11-1; D gene: TRBD2; J gene: TRBJ2-1; clone size: once
CDR3 DNA: TGTGCCAGTAGTATACTTTATACCACCGGGGAGCTGTTTTTT; CDR3 protein: CASSILYTTGELFF; V gene: TRBV19; D gene: -; J gene: TRBJ2-2; clone size: once
CDR3 DNA: TGTGCCAGCAGCCAGCTCAGGAACACTGAAGCTTTCTTT; CDR3 protein: CASSQLRNTEAFF; V gene: TRBV6-1; D gene: -; J gene: TRBJ1-1; clone size: once
CDR3 DNA: TGTGCCAGCAGCTTAGCGGGAGGAATGAACAATGAGCAGTTCTTC; CDR3 protein: CASSLAGGMNNEQFF; V gene: TRBV7-9; D gene: -; J gene: TRBJ2-1; clone size: -
CDR3 DNA: TGTGCCTGGAATTCTCCCGGGAGGGCCATACACGAGCAGTACTTC; CDR3 protein: CAWNSPGRAIHEQYF; V gene: TRBV30; D gene: TRBD2; J gene: TRBJ2-7; clone size: -
CDR3 DNA: TGTGCCAGTAGTATTCGTTCGGGGGTAGAGACCCAGTACTTC; CDR3 protein: CASSIRSGVETQYF; V gene: TRBV19; D gene: -; J gene: TRBJ2-5; clone size: -
CDR3 DNA: TGTGCCAGCTCACCCCGACAATCGGGTGGCAATGAGCAGTTCTTC; CDR3 protein: CASSPRQSGGNEQFF; V gene: TRBV18; D gene: -; J gene: TRBJ2-1; clone size: -
CDR3 DNA: TGTGCCTCGGAGGGCGGCGGGTCCCCCTACGAGCAGTACTTC; CDR3 protein: CASEGGGSPYEQYF; V gene: TRBV11-2; D gene: -; J gene: TRBJ2-7; clone size: -
CDR3 DNA: TGTGCCAGCAGCTTGGACAGGGGAACCACTGAAGCTTTCTTT; CDR3 protein: CASSLDRGTTEAFF; V gene: TRBV5-4; D gene: TRBD1; J gene: TRBJ1-1; clone size: -
CDR3 DNA: TGTGCCAGCAGTTCTCCTCGAGGCGGGGGCACTGAAGCTTTCTTT; CDR3 protein: CASSSPRGGGTEAFF; V gene: TRBV27; D gene: -; J gene: TRBJ1-1; clone size: -
CDR3 DNA: TGTGCCAGCAGCTTAGTGGGACAGGGGAACTACGAGCAGTACTTC; CDR3 protein: CASSLVGQGNYEQYF; V gene: TRBV7-9; D gene: TRBD1; J gene: TRBJ2-7; clone size: -
CDR3 DNA: TGCGCCAGCAGCCAAGTCCCGCGGGACTCCTTCTCCTACGAGCAGTACTTC; CDR3 protein: CASSQVPRDSFSYEQYF; V gene: TRBV4-1; D gene: -; J gene: TRBJ2-7; clone size: -
CDR3 DNA: TGCGCCAGCAGCCAAGGCCTAGCGCGGAACTCCTACGAGCAGTACTTC; CDR3 protein: CASSQGLARNSYEQYF; V gene: TRBV4-1; D gene: -; J gene: TRBJ2-7; clone size: few
CDR3 DNA: TGCGCCAGCAGCGGAACAGGGTGGGATGAAAAACTGTTTTTT; CDR3 protein: CASSGTGWDEKLFF; V gene: TRBV5-1; D gene: -; J gene: TRBJ1-4; clone size: -
CDR3 DNA: TGCGCCAGCAGACAAGGGGTGGGAGCGGGAGCCTACAATGAGCAGTTCTTC; CDR3 protein: CASRQGVGAGAYNEQFF; V gene: TRBV4-1; D gene: TRBD2; J gene: TRBJ2-1; clone size: -
CDR3 DNA: TGTGCCAGCAGCCCACCTGGTCTGAACACTGAAGCTTTCTTT; CDR3 protein: CASSPPGLNTEAFF; V gene: TRBV7-9; D gene: -; J gene: TRBJ1-1; clone size: -
CDR3 DNA: TGTGCCAGCAGCCGCCAAGCTCATACGCAGTATTTT; CDR3 protein: CASSRQAHTQYF; V gene: TRBV19; D gene: -; J gene: TRBJ2-3; clone size: -
CDR3 DNA: TGTGCCAGCTCACCTGCGGGGACATACAATGAGCAGTTCTTC; CDR3 protein: CASSPAGTYNEQFF; V gene: TRBV18; D gene: -; J gene: TRBJ2-1; clone size: -
CDR3 DNA: TGTGCCAGCTCACCACGGCAGGATAATAACTATGGCTACACCTTC; CDR3 protein: CASSPRQDNNYGYTF; V gene: TRBV18; D gene: -; J gene: TRBJ1-2; clone size: -
CDR3 DNA: TGTGCCAGCAGTTTAGCCCCGGACCGGTCCTACGAGCAGTACTTC; CDR3 protein: CASSLAPDRSYEQYF; V gene: TRBV28; D gene: -; J gene: TRBJ2-7; clone size: -
CDR3 DNA: TGCGCCAGCAGTTCGAGCCCTGACTGGACAGCTCCTAGCGAGCAGTACTTC; CDR3 protein: CASSSSPDWTAPSEQYF; V gene: TRBV10-1; D gene: -; J gene: TRBJ2-7; clone size: -
CDR3 DNA: TGTGCCATCAGTGAGTCGGGGACAGGGGGCTGGAATTCACCCCTCCACTTT; CDR3 protein: CAISESGTGGWNSPLHF; V gene: TRBV10-3; D gene: TRBD1; J gene: TRBJ1-6; clone size: once
CDR3 DNA: TGTGCCAGCAGCCAGGGGGGCTACGAGCAGTACTTC; CDR3 protein: CASSQGGYEQYF; V gene: TRBV14; D gene: -; J gene: TRBJ2-7; clone size: once
CDR3 DNA: TGTGCCAGCAGTGCTGGACTAGCGGGAGGGGGGCAAGAGACCCAGTACTTC; CDR3 protein: CASSAGLAGGGQETQYF; V gene: TRBV28; D gene: TRBD2; J gene: TRBJ2-5; clone size: -
CDR3 DNA: TGCGCCAGCAGCCAACGACTAGCGGAGCGCACCGGGGAGCTGTTTTTT; CDR3 protein: CASSQRLAERTGELFF; V gene: TRBV4-1; D gene: TRBD2; J gene: TRBJ2-2; clone size: -
CDR3 DNA: TGTGCCTGGGGAACAGAGACTGGAAACACCATATATTTT; CDR3 protein: CAWGTETGNTIYF; V gene: TRBV30; D gene: -; J gene: TRBJ1-3; clone size: -
CDR3 DNA: TGTGCCAGTAGTAATCTGGGTTCGAGCTCCTACGAGCAGTACTTC; CDR3 protein: CASSNLGSSSYEQYF; V gene: TRBV19; D gene: -; J gene: TRBJ2-7; clone size: -
CDR3 DNA: TGTGCCAGCAGTTTTTCCCACGCTGGACCCTACGAGCAGTACTTC; CDR3 protein: CASSFSHAGPYEQYF; V gene: TRBV2; D gene: -; J gene: TRBJ2-7; clone size: -
CDR3 DNA: TGTGCCAGCAGCTTAGCGGCCGGAGGGTCGGGTGGCTACACCTTC; CDR3 protein: CASSLAAGGSGGYTF; V gene: TRBV11-2; D gene: -; J gene: TRBJ1-2; clone size: few
CDR3 DNA: TGTGCCAGCAGCCAAGATGTATTTGCAGGGCGCACCGGGGAGCTGTTTTTT; CDR3 protein: CASSQDVFAGRTGELFF; V gene: TRBV4-2; D gene: -; J gene: TRBJ2-2; clone size: -
CDR3 DNA: TGTGCCAGCTCACCAGGGCAAAACACCGGGGAGCTGTTTTTT; CDR3 protein: CASSPGQNTGELFF; V gene: TRBV18; D gene: -; J gene: TRBJ2-2; clone size: -
CDR3 DNA: TGTGCCAGCACTCCGGGGGACAGTTCCTACGAGCAGTACTTC; CDR3 protein: CASTPGDSSYEQYF; V gene: TRBV9; D gene: -; J gene: TRBJ2-7; clone size: -
CDR3 DNA: TGTGCCAGCATCTCAGACAGGGGCGTAAGCAATCAGCCCCAGCATTTT; CDR3 protein: CASISDRGVSNQPQHF; V gene: TRBV27; D gene: TRBD1; J gene: TRBJ1-5; clone size: -
CDR3 DNA: TGTGCCAGCAGCTCACATCTGGGTTACGAGCAGTACTTC; CDR3 protein: CASSSHLGYEQYF; V gene: TRBV5-8; D gene: -; J gene: TRBJ2-7; clone size: -
CDR3 DNA: TGTGCCAGCAGCTTAGTCGGCAGGGACACTGAAGCTTTCTTT; CDR3 protein: CASSLVGRDTEAFF; V gene: TRBV7-2; D gene: -; J gene: TRBJ1-1; clone size: -
CDR3 DNA: TGCGCCAGCAGCCAACTGAGCGGGAGGGCCTCTTGGACCGGGGAGCTGTTTTTT; CDR3 protein: CASSQLSGRASWTGELFF; V gene: TRBV4-1; D gene: TRBD2; J gene: TRBJ2-2; clone size: -
CDR3 DNA: TGCAGCGTTGTTTCACGGTCGTCCAGGCCCCAAGAGACCCAGTACTTC; CDR3 protein: CSVVSRSSRPQETQYF; V gene: TRBV29-1; D gene: -; J gene: TRBJ2-5; clone size: -
CDR3 DNA: TGTGCCAGCAGTTCGGGACCCAATGAAAAACTGTTTTTT; CDR3 protein: CASSSGPNEKLFF; V gene: TRBV27; D gene: -; J gene: TRBJ1-4; clone size: -
CDR3 DNA: TGCGCCAGCAGCTTGTTGGGATCTGGGGCCAACGTCCTGACTTTC; CDR3 protein: CASSLLGSGANVLTF; V gene: TRBV5-1; D gene: -; J gene: TRBJ2-6; clone size: -
CDR3 DNA: TGTGCCAGCAGCTTGGCCAAAGGGGTCAAGAACACTGAAGCTTTCTTT; CDR3 protein: CASSLAKGVKNTEAFF; V gene: TRBV5-4; D gene: -; J gene: TRBJ1-1; clone size: -
CDR3 DNA: TGTGCCAGCAGCCCCGGCCCGGAAACTATCGGGGGCTACACCTTC; CDR3 protein: CASSPGPETIGGYTF; V gene: TRBV7-2; D gene: -; J gene: TRBJ1-2; clone size: -
CDR3 DNA: TGCGCCAGCAGTCCCCCGGGACAGGAAGTGGGCTCCTACGAGCAGTACTTC; CDR3 protein: CASSPPGQEVGSYEQYF; V gene: TRBV4-1; D gene: TRBD1; J gene: TRBJ2-7; clone size: -
CDR3 DNA: TGTGCCAGCAGCCAACAGCCAAACTCTGGAAACACCATATATTTT; CDR3 protein: CASSQQPNSGNTIYF; V gene: TRBV4-2; D gene: -; J gene: TRBJ1-3; clone size: -
CDR3 DNA: TGTGCCAGCAGCGTAGATGCCGGCGGGACAGGGGACTGGCAAGAGACCCAGTACTTC; CDR3 protein: CASSVDAGGTGDWQETQYF; V gene: TRBV9; D gene: TRBD1; J gene: TRBJ2-5; clone size: -
CDR3 DNA: TGCGCCAGCAGCCCCGGTGGCGGGAATCGCTACGAGCAGTACTTC; CDR3 protein: CASSPGGGNRYEQYF; V gene: TRBV5-1; D gene: -; J gene: TRBJ2-7; clone size: -
CDR3 DNA: TGTGCCAGCAGCGGGACTAGCGGGAGGCCCCCTGGTGAGCAGTTCTTC; CDR3 protein: CASSGTSGRPPGEQFF; V gene: TRBV2; D gene: TRBD2; J gene: TRBJ2-1; clone size: few
CDR3 DNA: TGTGCCAGCTCAAACATACGACAGCCCGCAACTAATGAAAAACTGTTTTTT; CDR3 protein: CASSNIRQPATNEKLFF; V gene: TRBV18; D gene: -; J gene: TRBJ1-4; clone size: -
CDR3 DNA: TGTGCCAGCAGCTTGGGAACAGGGGCCTCCTACGAGCAGTACTTC; CDR3 protein: CASSLGTGASYEQYF; V gene: TRBV11-3; D gene: TRBD1; J gene: TRBJ2-7; clone size: -
CDR3 DNA: TGCGCCAGCAGCTCCACAGGGGGTTATGCGGGCGAGCAGTACTTC; CDR3 protein: CASSSTGGYAGEQYF; V gene: TRBV5-1; D gene: TRBD1; J gene: TRBJ2-7; clone size: -
CDR3 DNA: TGTGCCAGCAGTCCTACCGCCTCCACAGGCCTCGGTGAGACCCAGTACTTC; CDR3 protein: CASSPTASTGLGETQYF; V gene: TRBV28; D gene: -; J gene: TRBJ2-5; clone size: -
CDR3 DNA: TGTGCCAGCAGCTTAAGACCTCAAGAGACCCAGTACTTC; CDR3 protein: CASSLRPQETQYF; V gene: TRBV13; D gene: -; J gene: TRBJ2-5; clone size: -
CDR3 DNA: TGTGCCAGCAGCTCCCGCGGGCTGGCTAATGAAAAACTGTTTTTT; CDR3 protein: CASSSRGLANEKLFF; V gene: TRBV7-9; D gene: -; J gene: TRBJ1-4; clone size: -
CDR3 DNA: TGTGCCAGCAGCGTAGAAGATGGAGGATTGTTGGAGACCCAGTACTTC; CDR3 protein: CASSVEDGGLLETQYF; V gene: TRBV9; D gene: -; J gene: TRBJ2-5; clone size: -
CDR3 DNA: TGTGCCAGCAGCTTAGATGCGGGGGTGCCCCAGCATTTT; CDR3 protein: CASSLDAGVPQHF; V gene: TRBV7-9; D gene: -; J gene: TRBJ1-5; clone size: -
CDR3 DNA: TGTGCCAGCAGTCCACTAGCGGGAGCGCGCGACGAGCAGTACTTC; CDR3 protein: CASSPLAGARDEQYF; V gene: TRBV27; D gene: TRBD2; J gene: TRBJ2-7; clone size: -
CDR3 DNA: TGTGCCAGCAGTGGGACAGGGGGCGATCAGCCCCAGCATTTT; CDR3 protein: CASSGTGGDQPQHF; V gene: TRBV6-1; D gene: TRBD1; J gene: TRBJ1-5; clone size: once